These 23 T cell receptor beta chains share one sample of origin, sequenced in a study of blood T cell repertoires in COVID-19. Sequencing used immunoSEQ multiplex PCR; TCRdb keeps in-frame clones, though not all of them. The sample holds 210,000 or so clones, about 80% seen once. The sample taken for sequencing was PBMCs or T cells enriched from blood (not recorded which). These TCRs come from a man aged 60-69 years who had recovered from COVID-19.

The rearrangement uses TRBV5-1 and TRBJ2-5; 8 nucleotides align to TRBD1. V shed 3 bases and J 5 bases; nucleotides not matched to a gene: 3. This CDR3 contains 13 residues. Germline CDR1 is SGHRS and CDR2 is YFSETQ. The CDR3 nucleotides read TGCGCCAGCAGCTCAGGGGGCCTGGAGACCCAGTACTTC. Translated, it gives CASSSGGLETQYF.

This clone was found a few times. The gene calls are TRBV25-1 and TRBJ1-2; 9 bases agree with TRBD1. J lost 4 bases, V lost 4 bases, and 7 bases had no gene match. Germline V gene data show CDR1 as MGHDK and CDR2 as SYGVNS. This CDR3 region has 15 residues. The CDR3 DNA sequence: TGTGCCAGCAGTGCATTCCCGGACAGGGGCTATGGCTACACCTTC. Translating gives CASSAFPDRGYGYTF.

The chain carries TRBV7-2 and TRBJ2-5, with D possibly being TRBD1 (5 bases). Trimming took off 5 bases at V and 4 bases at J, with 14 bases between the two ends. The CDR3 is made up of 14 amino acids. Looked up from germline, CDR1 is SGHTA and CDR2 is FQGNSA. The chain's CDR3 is CASSGSWGGETQYF. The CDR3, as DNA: TGTGCCAGCAGCGGCTCCTGGGGCGGAGAGACCCAGTACTTC. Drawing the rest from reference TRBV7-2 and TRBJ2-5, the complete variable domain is GAGVSQSPSNKVTEKGKDVELRCDPISGHTALYWYRQSLGQGLEFLIYFQGNSAPDKSGLPSDRFSAERTGGSVSTLTIQRTQQEDSAVYLCASSGSWGGETQYFGPGTRLLVL.

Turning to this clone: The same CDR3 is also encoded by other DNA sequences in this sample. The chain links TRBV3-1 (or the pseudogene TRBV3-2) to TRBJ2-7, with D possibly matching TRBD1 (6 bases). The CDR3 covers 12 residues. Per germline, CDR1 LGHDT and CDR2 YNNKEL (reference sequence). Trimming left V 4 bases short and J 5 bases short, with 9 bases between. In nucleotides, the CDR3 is TGTGCCAGCAGCCCTAACAGGGACGAGCAGTACTTC. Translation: CASSPNRDEQYF.

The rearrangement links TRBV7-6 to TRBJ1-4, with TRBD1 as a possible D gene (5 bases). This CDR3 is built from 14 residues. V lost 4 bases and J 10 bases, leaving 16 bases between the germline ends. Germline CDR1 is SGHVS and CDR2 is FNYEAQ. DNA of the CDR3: TGTGCCAGCAGCTACTTTTCCGGACAAGGAAAACTGTTTTTT. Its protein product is CASSYFSGQGKLFF. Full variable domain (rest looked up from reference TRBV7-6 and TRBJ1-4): GAGVSQSPRYKVTKRGQDVALRCDPISGHVSLYWYRQALGQGPEFLTYFNYEAQQDKSGLPNDRFSAERPEGSISTLTIQRTEQRDSAMYRCASSYFSGQGKLFFGSGTQLSVL.

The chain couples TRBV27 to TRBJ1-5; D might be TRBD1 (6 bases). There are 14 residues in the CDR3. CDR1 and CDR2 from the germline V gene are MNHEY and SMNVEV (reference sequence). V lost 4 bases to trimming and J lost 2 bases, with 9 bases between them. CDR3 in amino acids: CASSWAGGNQPQHF. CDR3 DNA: TGTGCCAGCAGTTGGGCAGGGGGCAATCAGCCCCAGCATTTT.

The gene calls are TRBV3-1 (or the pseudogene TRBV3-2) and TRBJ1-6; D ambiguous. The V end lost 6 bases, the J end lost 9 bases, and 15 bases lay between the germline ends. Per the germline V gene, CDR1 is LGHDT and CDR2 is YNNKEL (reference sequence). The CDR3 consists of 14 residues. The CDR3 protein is CASRLSFLGSPLHF. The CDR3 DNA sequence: TGTGCCAGCAGGCTCTCTTTCCTAGGTTCACCCCTCCACTTT.

This CDR3 is CASSLAPGQGTGTIYF. DNA for the CDR3: TGTGCCAGCAGCTTGGCTCCGGGACAGGGAACGGGGACCATATATTTT. The V call is TRBV7-8, the J call TRBJ1-3, with 9 bases identical to TRBD1. This CDR3 has 16 amino acids. V lost 3 bases to trimming and J lost 10 bases; unmatched junction nucleotides: 13. The germline CDR1 and CDR2 sequences are SGHVS and FQNEAQ.

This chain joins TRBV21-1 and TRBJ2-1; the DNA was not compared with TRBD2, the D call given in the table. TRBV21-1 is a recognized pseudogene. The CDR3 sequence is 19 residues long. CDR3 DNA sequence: TGTGCCAGCAGCGGGAAGACTAGCGGGGGTGTTCCGCACAACAATGAGCAGTTCTTC. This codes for CASSGKTSGGVPHNNEQFF.

CDR3: CASSMKHTGELFF. For the CDR3, the DNA is TGTGCCAGTAGTATGAAGCACACCGGGGAGCTGTTTTTT. This chain uses TRBV19 with TRBJ2-2; D call uncertain. The CDR3 has 13 residues. Germline V gene data show CDR1 as LNHDA and CDR2 as SQIVND (reference sequence). V was cut by 3 bases and J by 3 bases, with 5 bases left in between.

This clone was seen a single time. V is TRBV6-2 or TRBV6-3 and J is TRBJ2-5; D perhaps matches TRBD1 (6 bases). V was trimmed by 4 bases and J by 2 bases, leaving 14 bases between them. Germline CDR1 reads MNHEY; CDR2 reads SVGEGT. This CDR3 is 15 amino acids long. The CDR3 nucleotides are TGTGCCAGCAGTTTCACAGGGACACGTCAAGAGACCCAGTACTTC. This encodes CASSFTGTRQETQYF.

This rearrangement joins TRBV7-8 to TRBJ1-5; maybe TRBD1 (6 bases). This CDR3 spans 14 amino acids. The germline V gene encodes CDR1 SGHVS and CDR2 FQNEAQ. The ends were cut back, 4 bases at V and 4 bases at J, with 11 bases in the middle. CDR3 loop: CASSSRGLNQPQHF. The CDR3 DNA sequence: TGTGCCAGCAGCTCCAGGGGTTTGAATCAGCCCCAGCATTTT.

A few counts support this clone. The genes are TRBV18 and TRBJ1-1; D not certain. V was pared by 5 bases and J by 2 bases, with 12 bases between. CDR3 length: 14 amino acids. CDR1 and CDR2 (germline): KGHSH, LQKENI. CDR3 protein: CASSTQRYNTEAFF. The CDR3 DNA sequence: TGTGCCAGCTCAACACAGAGATACAACACTGAAGCTTTCTTT. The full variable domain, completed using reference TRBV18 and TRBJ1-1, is NAGVMQNPRHLVRRRGQEARLRCSPMKGHSHVYWYRQLPEEGLKFMVYLQKENIIDESGMPKERFSAEFPKEGPSILRIQQVVRGDSAAYFCASSTQRYNTEAFFGQGTRLTVV.

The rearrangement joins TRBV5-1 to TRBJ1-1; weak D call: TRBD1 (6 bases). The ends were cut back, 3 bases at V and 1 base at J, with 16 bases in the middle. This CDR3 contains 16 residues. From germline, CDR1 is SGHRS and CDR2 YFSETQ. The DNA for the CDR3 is TGCGCCAGCAGCTCAGGACAGCCCTGGCCGAACACTGAAGCTTTCTTT. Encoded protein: CASSSGQPWPNTEAFF.

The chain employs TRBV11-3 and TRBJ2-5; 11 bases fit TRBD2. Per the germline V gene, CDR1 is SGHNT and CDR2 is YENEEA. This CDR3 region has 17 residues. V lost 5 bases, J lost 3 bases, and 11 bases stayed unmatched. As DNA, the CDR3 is TGTGCCAGCAGCCCCAGGGCACTAGCGGGGGCCAAAGAGACCCAGTACTTC. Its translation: CASSPRALAGAKETQYF.

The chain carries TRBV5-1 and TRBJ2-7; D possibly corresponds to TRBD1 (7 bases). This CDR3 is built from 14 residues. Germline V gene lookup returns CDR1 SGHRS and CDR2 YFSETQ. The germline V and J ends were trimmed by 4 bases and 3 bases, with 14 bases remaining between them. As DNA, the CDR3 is TGCGCCAGCAGCGGAGGAGGGGGCTTCTACGAGCAGTACTTC. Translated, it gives CASSGGGGFYEQYF.

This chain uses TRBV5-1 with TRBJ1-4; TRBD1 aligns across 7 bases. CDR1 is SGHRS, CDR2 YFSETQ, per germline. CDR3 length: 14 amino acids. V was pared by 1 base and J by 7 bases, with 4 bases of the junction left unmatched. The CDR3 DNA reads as TGCGCCAGCAGCTTGCAGGGGGTTGGTGAAAAACTGTTTTTT. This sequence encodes CASSLQGVGEKLFF.

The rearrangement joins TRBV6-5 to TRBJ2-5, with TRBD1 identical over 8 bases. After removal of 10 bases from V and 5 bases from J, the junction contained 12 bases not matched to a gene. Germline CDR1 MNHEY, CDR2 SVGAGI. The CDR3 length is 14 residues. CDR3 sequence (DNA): TGTGCCACCACCTCGGCAGGGGGCCGGGAGACCCAGTACTTC. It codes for CATTSAGGRETQYF.

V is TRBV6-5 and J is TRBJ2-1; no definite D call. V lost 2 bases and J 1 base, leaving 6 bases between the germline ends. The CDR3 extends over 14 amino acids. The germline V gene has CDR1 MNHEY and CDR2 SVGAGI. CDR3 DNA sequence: TGTGCCAGCAGTTACAAACAGTCCTACAATGAGCAGTTCTTC. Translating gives CASSYKQSYNEQFF.

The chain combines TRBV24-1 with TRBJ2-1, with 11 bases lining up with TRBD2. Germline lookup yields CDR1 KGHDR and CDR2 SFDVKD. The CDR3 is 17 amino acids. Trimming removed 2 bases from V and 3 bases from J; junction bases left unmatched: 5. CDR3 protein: CATSDSTSGGVYNEQFF. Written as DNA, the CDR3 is TGTGCCACCAGTGATTCTACTAGCGGGGGCGTCTACAATGAGCAGTTCTTC.

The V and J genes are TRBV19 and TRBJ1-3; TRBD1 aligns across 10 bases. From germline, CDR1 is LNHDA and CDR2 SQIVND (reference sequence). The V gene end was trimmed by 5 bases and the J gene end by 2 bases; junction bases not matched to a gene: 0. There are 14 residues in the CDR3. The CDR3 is CASSGQGAGNTIYF. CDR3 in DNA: TGTGCCAGTAGTGGACAGGGGGCTGGAAACACCATATATTTT. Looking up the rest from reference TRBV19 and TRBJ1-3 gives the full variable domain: DGGITQSPKYLFRKEGQNVTLSCEQNLNHDAMYWYRQDPGQGLRLIYYSQIVNDFQKGDIAEGYSVSREKKESFPLTVTSAQKNPTAFYLCASSGQGAGNTIYFGEGSWLTVV.

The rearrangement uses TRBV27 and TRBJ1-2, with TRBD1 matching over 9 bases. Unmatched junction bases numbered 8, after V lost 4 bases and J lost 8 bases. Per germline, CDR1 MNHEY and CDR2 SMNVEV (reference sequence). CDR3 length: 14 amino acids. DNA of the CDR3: TGTGCCAGCAGTTCGGGACAGGGACTTAGCGGCTACACCTTC. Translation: CASSSGQGLSGYTF.

The CDR3 loop reads CATEDSGLSYNSPLHF. The CDR3 DNA reads as TGTGCCACCGAGGACTCCGGCTTGTCCTATAATTCACCCCTCCACTTT. V gene TRBV24-1 combines with J gene TRBJ1-6, with unresolved D. There are 16 residues in the CDR3. The V end was cut by 9 bases, the J end by 1 base, with 15 bases between. In germline, CDR1 is KGHDR, CDR2 SFDVKD.